This T cell receptor (beta chain) is from a study of blood T cell repertoires in COVID-19. The overall study: Material from acute and convalescent COVID-19 was sourced from the United States, Italy and Spain. The analysed material was cDNA or gDNA that came from T cells, B-cell-depleted T cells, or PBMCs.

V lost 2 bases and J lost 2, with 17 bases in between. Germline CDR1 reads SQVTM; CDR2 reads ANQGSEA. The CDR3 totals 16 residues. Method: immunoSEQ multiplex PCR; TCRdb's copy keeps in-frame clones and lacks some. Of under 350,000 clones listed, 80% to 90% are singletons. This receptor was taken from a man aged 35-49 years with acute or convalescent COVID-19. The specimen was peripheral blood. The chain has TRBV29-1 and TRBJ2-3; D might be TRBD2 (6 bases). The CDR3 loop is CSVERLYAGITDTQYF. CDR3 DNA sequence: TGCAGCGTTGAAAGGCTTTATGCGGGGATCACAGATACGCAGTATTTT.